Shown below are 10 T cell receptor beta chains from a single sample sequenced in a study of quantifying T cell responses using KT2 cells. Study overall: RNA was reverse transcribed with TCR alpha and beta constant-region primers.

Each cDNA got a UMI-containing oligo ligated at its 3' end. An equimolar mix of RC1.1 and RC1.2 primed the beta chain across TRBC1 and TRBC2. TCRdb itself ran the UMI-ligation and nested PCR reads through MiXCR, one entry per CDR3 protein. The sample carries about 50,000 distinct CDR3 sequences, roughly 10% recorded once. The sequencing input was PBMCs spiked with cells of the T cell clone KT2. Receptor source: a human donor.

This clonotype was counted a few times. The rearrangement links TRBV20-1 to TRBJ2-1; TRBD2 matches 11 bases. Trimming removed 3 bases from V and 4 bases from J; junction bases left unmatched: 11. From germline, CDR1 is DFQATT and CDR2 SNEGSKA (reference sequence). The CDR3 covers 17 residues. The CDR3 here is CSASSSGGPSVYNEQFF. The CDR3, as DNA: TGCAGTGCTAGCTCTAGCGGGGGGCCATCCGTATACAATGAGCAGTTCTTC.

The V and J genes are TRBV18 and TRBJ1-1; tentative D call: TRBD1 (5 bases). Germline values: CDR1 KGHSH, CDR2 LQKENI. The CDR3 has 15 amino acids. V was pared by 3 bases and J by 2 bases, with 13 bases between. CDR3 in amino acids: CASSPAGAGNTEAFF. CDR3 DNA: TGTGCCAGCTCACCGGCCGGGGCGGGTAACACTGAAGCTTTCTTT.

This rearrangement joins TRBV3-1 to TRBJ2-7; a weak D match, TRBD1 (6 bases). The CDR3 is 18 residues long. CDR1 is LGHDT and CDR2 is YNNKEL in the germline V gene (reference sequence). The V end lost 2 bases, the J end lost 2 bases, and 22 bases lay between the germline ends. The CDR3 DNA sequence: TGTGCCAGCAGCCAACATAATCACAGGGACGCCCGGGCCTACGAGCAGTACTTC. Its translation is CASSQHNHRDARAYEQYF.

The chain links TRBV15 to TRBJ2-5; maybe TRBD2 (6 bases). The CDR3 consists of 14 residues. Looked up from germline, CDR1 is LNHNV and CDR2 is YYDKDF (reference sequence). The V end lost 0 bases, the J end lost 5 bases, and 10 bases lay between the germline ends. This chain's CDR3 is CATSRDFGGETQYF. The CDR3 bases are TGTGCCACCAGCAGAGATTTCGGGGGTGAGACCCAGTACTTC.

This clonotype was counted ten times or more. The chain is built from TRBV27 and TRBJ2-2; the D is unclear. Germline V gene sequence: CDR1 MNHEY, CDR2 SMNVEV (reference sequence). V was shortened by 7 bases and J by 4 bases, with 16 bases between the two germline ends. The CDR3 is 15 residues long. The CDR3 region is CASTESSRVTGELFF. As DNA, the CDR3 is TGTGCCAGCACCGAATCGTCCCGGGTCACCGGGGAGCTGTTTTTT.

The chain uses TRBV19 and TRBJ1-2, with D unresolved. Germline V CDR1 and CDR2: LNHDA, SQIVND (reference sequence). CDR3 length: 12 residues. Between the trimmed V and J ends, which lost 7 bases and 3 bases, there was a span of 9 bases. CDR3 protein: CASMVADYGYTF. The CDR3 coding sequence is TGTGCCAGTATGGTGGCAGACTATGGCTACACCTTC.

The V and J genes are TRBV3-1 and TRBJ2-7; D may be TRBD1 (6 bases). The V gene lost 1 base and the J gene lost 3 bases, with 13 bases spanning the gap. CDR1 is LGHDT, CDR2 YNNKEL, per germline (reference sequence). CDR3 length: 15 amino acids. The CDR3 region is CASSQAAGQNYEQYF. The DNA of the CDR3 is TGTGCCAGCAGCCAAGCGGCAGGACAGAACTACGAGCAGTACTTC.

The table lists this clonotype with a few counts. This chain links TRBV20-1 with TRBJ2-2; 8 nucleotides align to TRBD1. The V gene's germline CDR1 is DFQATT and CDR2 SNEGSKA (reference sequence). Trimming at V came to 4 bases and at J to 6 bases, leaving 13 bases not matched to a gene. The CDR3 loop spans 16 amino acids. CDR3 in DNA: TGCAGTGCTACTGTCCCGGGACAGGTGGGGGCCGGGGAGCTGTTTTTT. Its translation is CSATVPGQVGAGELFF.

This chain uses TRBV29-1 with TRBJ1-2; 8 nucleotides align to TRBD1. V dropped 5 bases and J dropped 2; count of bases not matched to a gene: 4. This CDR3 comprises 13 residues. CDR1 and CDR2 from the germline V gene are SQVTM and ANQGSEA. CDR3 loop: CSVSRQGNYGYTF. The CDR3 region has the DNA TGCAGCGTTTCCAGACAGGGGAACTATGGCTACACCTTC.

This clonotype showed up just a few times. The CDR3 is CASSLVATGELFF. The CDR3, as DNA: TGTGCCAGCAGCTTAGTAGCAACCGGGGAGCTGTTTTTT. The V call is TRBV7-9, the J call TRBJ2-2; no definite D call. The ends were cut back, 1 base at V and 5 bases at J, with 5 bases in the middle. The CDR3 runs to 13 residues. CDR1 and CDR2 from the germline V gene are SEHNR and FQNEAQ (reference sequence). The full variable domain, its missing parts supplied by reference TRBV7-9 and TRBJ2-2, is DTGVSQNPRHKITKRGQNVTFRCDPISEHNRLYWYRQTLGQGPEFLTYFQNEAQLEKSRLLSDRFSAERPKGSFSTLEIQRTEQGDSAMYLCASSLVATGELFFGEGSRLTVL.